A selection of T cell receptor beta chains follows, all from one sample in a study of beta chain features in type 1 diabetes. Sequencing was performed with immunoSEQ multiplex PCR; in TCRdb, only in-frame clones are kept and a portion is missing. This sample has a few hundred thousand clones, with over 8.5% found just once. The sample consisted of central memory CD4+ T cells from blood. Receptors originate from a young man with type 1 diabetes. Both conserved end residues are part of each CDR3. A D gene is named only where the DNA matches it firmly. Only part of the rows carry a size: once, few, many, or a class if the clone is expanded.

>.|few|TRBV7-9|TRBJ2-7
TGTGCCAGCAGCCCCTCCTATAGCTCCTACGAGCAGTACTTC
CASSPSYSSYEQYF
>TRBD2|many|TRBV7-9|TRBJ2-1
TGTGCCAGCAGCCCTCTAGCGGGGGACTACAATGAGCAGTTCTTC
CASSPLAGDYNEQFF
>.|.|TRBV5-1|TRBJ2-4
TGCGCCAGCAGCTTGGCCGGGATCATCGGGGCCAAAAACATTCAGTACTTC
CASSLAGIIGAKNIQYF
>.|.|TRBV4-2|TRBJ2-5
TGTGCCAGCAGCACCCGACTAGGACTAGAGACCCAGTACTTC
CASSTRLGLETQYF
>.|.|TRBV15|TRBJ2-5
TGTGCCACCAGCAGAGATCCCTACCAAGAGACCCAGTACTTC
CATSRDPYQETQYF
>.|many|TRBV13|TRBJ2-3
TGTGCCAGCAGCCCTCGCGTGGGGGCCGCAGATACGCAGTATTTT
CASSPRVGAADTQYF
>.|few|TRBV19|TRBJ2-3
TGTGCCAGTAGCCCTGGGGCGGCCGGCACAGATACGCAGTATTTT
CASSPGAAGTDTQYF
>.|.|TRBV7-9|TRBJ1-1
TGTGCCAGCAGCTGGGGATTGAACACTGAAGCTTTCTTT
CASSWGLNTEAFF
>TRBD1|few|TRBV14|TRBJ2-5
TGTGCCAGCAGCCCTAACCCGGTGACAGGGGGATTCTTACGGGAGACCCAGTACTTC
CASSPNPVTGGFLRETQYF
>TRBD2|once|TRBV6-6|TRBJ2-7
TGTGCCAGCACCGAAGGACTAGCGGGGACCTACGAGCAGTACTTC
CASTEGLAGTYEQYF
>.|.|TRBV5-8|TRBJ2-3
TGTGCCAGCAGCTTGGTGGCGGCATACACAGATACGCAGTATTTT
CASSLVAAYTDTQYF
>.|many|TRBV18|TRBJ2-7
TGTGCCAGCTCACCACCGGAGGGGGCCTACGAGCAGTACTTC
CASSPPEGAYEQYF
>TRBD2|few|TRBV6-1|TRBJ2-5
TGTGCCAGCAGTACTAGCGGGGCCCAAGAGACCCAGTACTTC
CASSTSGAQETQYF
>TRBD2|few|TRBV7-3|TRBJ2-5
TGTGCCAGCAGCGCCCCGGGACTAGCTGGGGAGACCCAGTACTTC
CASSAPGLAGETQYF
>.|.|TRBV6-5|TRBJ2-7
TGTGCCACCCTGTTAAGGGACGAGCAGTACTTC
CATLLRDEQYF
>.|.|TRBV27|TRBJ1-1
TGTGCCAGCAGAACAGGTTACGAAGCTTTCTTT
CASRTGYEAFF
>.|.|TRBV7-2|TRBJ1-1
TGTGCCAGCAGCTTTCAGAGCACTGAAGCTTTCTTT
CASSFQSTEAFF
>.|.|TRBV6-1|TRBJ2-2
TGTGCCGCTGAGCCACAAGTACTCCACGGGGAGCTGTTTTTT
CAAEPQVLHGELFF
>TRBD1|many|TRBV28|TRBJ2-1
TGTGCCAGCATTCGAACGGGACAGCCCTACAATGAGCAGTTCTTC
CASIRTGQPYNEQFF
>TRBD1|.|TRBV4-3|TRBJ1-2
TGCGCCAGCAGCCAATCCGGGACAGTCTATGGCTACACCTTC
CASSQSGTVYGYTF
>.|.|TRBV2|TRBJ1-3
TGTGCCAGCACTCTGAGCTCTGGAAACACCATATATTTT
CASTLSSGNTIYF
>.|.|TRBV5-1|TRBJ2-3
TGCGCCAGCAGCCCGGGGCAGACGGGAGGCACAGATACGCAGTATTTT
CASSPGQTGGTDTQYF
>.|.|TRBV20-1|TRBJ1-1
TGCAGTGCTAGATCGGGGCCTGAAGCTTTCTTT
CSARSGPEAFF
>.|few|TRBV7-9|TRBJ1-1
TGTGCCAGCAGCTTAAAACGCCGTTCGAACACTGAAGCTTTCTTT
CASSLKRRSNTEAFF
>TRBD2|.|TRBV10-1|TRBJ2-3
TGCGCCAGCAGTGACCAGCTAGCGGGAGGGAGTGATACGCAGTATTTT
CASSDQLAGGSDTQYF
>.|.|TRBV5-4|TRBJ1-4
TGTGCCAGCAGCTTGGCCGGAGGTAATGAAAAACTGTTTTTT
CASSLAGGNEKLFF
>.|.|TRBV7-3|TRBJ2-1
TGTGCCAGCAGCCCTCGAGGGGGGGTGGATGAGCAGTTCTTC
CASSPRGGVDEQFF
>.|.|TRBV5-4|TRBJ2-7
TGTGCCAGCAGCGCGCCTACATCCTACGAGCAGTACTTC
CASSAPTSYEQYF